This T cell receptor (beta chain) was sequenced for a study of T cell responses to AZD1222 COVID-19 vaccine. Assay: immunoSEQ multiplex PCR; the TCRdb copy retains only in-frame clones and omits some. The sample consists of about 150,000 clones, roughly nine tenths of them appearing once. V was trimmed by 2 bases and J by 3 bases, leaving 8 bases between them. The CDR3 covers 14 residues. Germline V CDR1 and CDR2: MDHEN, SYDVKM. The sequence came from an adult in good health. This material consisted of peripheral blood, taken on day 0 of AZD1222 vaccination. V gene TRBV28 combines with J gene TRBJ1-5; D uncertain. The chain's CDR3 is CASSLVTVNQPQHF. The CDR3 DNA reads as TGTGCCAGCAGTTTAGTCACAGTCAATCAGCCCCAGCATTTT.